These 7 T cell receptor beta chains were sequenced from one sample in a study of blood T cells in healthy people across ages. Primed by a sample-barcoded 5' primer and a J-beta primer mix, a second PCR proceeded for 7 to 11 cycles. TCRdb reanalysed the 5' RACE reads using MiXCR and keeps one entry per CDR3 protein. In the table there are fewer than 2 million distinct CDR3 sequences, approximately 39% of which are singletons. The specimen was blood. Every receptor here comes from a human donor in good health.

The chain joins TRBV10-2 to TRBJ1-6; a possible D gene is TRBD1 (5 bases). Germline-derived CDR1 and CDR2 are WSHSY and SAAADI. This CDR3 comprises 16 residues. V lost 3 bases and J 7 bases, leaving 16 bases between the germline ends. The CDR3 bases are TGCGCCAGCAGTGAACCCCACAGGTCTACGAATTCACCCCTCCACTTT. It yields the protein CASSEPHRSTNSPLHF.

The chain joins TRBV29-1 to TRBJ2-1; 9 bases agree with TRBD1. From germline, CDR1 is SQVTM and CDR2 ANQGSEA. The CDR3 loop spans 12 amino acids. With V trimmed by 6 bases and J by 9 bases, 6 bases remained unmatched. This chain's CDR3 is CSVERDRAEQFF. CDR3 sequence (DNA): TGCAGCGTCGAGCGGGACAGGGCTGAGCAGTTCTTC.

To note about this clonotype: A single base separates this from a much larger clone, so it may be a read error. The chain is built from TRBV6-2 or TRBV6-3 and TRBJ2-5, with TRBD1 matching 7 bases. The J call may not be correct, given that the DNA end is closer to TRBJ2-7. This CDR3 is 13 amino acids long. Germline CDR1 and CDR2: MNHEY and SVGEGT. The CDR3 protein is CASSYGTDCEQYF. The CDR3 region has the DNA TGTGCCAGCAGTTACGGGACAGACTGCGAGCAGTACTTC.

A word on this clonotype: The junction departs from the called germline gene at one end, perhaps through a read error. The CDR3: CATGRDGSSYNEQFF. CDR3 nucleotide sequence: TGTGCCACCGGCAGAGACGGTAGCTCCTACAATGAGCAGTTCTTC. The V and J genes are TRBV15 and TRBJ2-1; D is unclear. CDR3 length: 15 residues. From germline, CDR1 is LNHNV and CDR2 YYDKDF (reference sequence).

V and J are TRBV5-1 and TRBJ2-5; D ambiguous. CDR1 SGHRS and CDR2 YFSETQ come from the germline V gene. Trimming took 0 bases from V and 2 from J, leaving 8 bases between them. The CDR3 is 14 residues long. CDR3 protein: CASSLGSRQETQYF. The CDR3 nucleotides are TGCGCCAGCAGCTTGGGCAGCAGGCAAGAGACCCAGTACTTC.

V gene TRBV30 combines with J gene TRBJ2-7, with 8 nucleotides matching TRBD2. V was pared by 4 bases and J by 3 bases, with 11 bases of the junction left unmatched. Looked up from germline, CDR1 is GTSNPN and CDR2 is SVGIG (reference sequence). The CDR3 has 15 amino acids. CDR3 sequence (DNA): TGTGCCTGGAAACCTTTGGTAGCGGGGTACTACGAGCAGTACTTC. Protein sequence: CAWKPLVAGYYEQYF.

V is TRBV29-1 and J is TRBJ1-2, with a weak D call TRBD1 (5 bases). The CDR3 sequence is 9 residues long. V gave up 4 bases and J gave up 10 bases, with 7 bases separating them. Germline V gives CDR1 SQVTM, CDR2 ANQGSEA. The CDR3 loop is CSVAGDYTF. CDR3 DNA sequence: TGCAGCGTTGCGGGGGACTACACCTTC. The full variable domain, in which reference TRBV29-1 and TRBJ1-2 provide the parts outside the CDR3, is SAVISQKPSRDICQRGTSLTIQCQVDSQVTMMFWYRQQPGQSLTLIATANQGSEATYESGFVIDKFPISRPNLTFSTLTVSNMSPEDSSIYLCSVAGDYTFGSGTRLTVV.